This T cell receptor (beta chain) was sequenced in a study of cytomegalovirus exposure and HLA in healthy donors. 13 Jbeta primers and 60 Vbeta primers were used for the PCR. Method: immunoSEQ multiplex PCR; TCRdb's copy keeps in-frame clones and lacks some. The data show some 80,000 clones, approximately 80% seen once. The sequenced material came from PBMCs. The sequence was collected from a man in his forties in good health and CMV-seronegative.

Written as DNA, the CDR3 is TGTGCCAGCAGTGACTCCCCGGACAGGGGGCAAGAGACCCAGTACTTC. Translated, it gives CASSDSPDRGQETQYF. The genes are TRBV6-4 and TRBJ2-5, with 10 bases fitting TRBD1. Per germline, CDR1 MRHNA and CDR2 SNTAGT. The CDR3 has 16 amino acids. Losses at the gene ends were 0 bases for V and 2 bases for J; bases not matched to a gene: 3.